This is a list of T cell receptor beta chains from one sample in a study of CD8 T cells in Susac syndrome. TCRdb reprocessed the immunoSEQ multiplex PCR reads via MiXCR and lists one record per CDR3 protein. The sample holds about 90,000 distinct CDR3 sequences, about 95% seen once. What was sequenced was CD8+ T cells from PBMCs. Receptors originate from a human donor with Susac syndrome. CDR3s include the opening cysteine and the closing phenylalanine or tryptophan.

j_call v_call cdr3_aa
TRBJ2-5 TRBV6-5 CASSYVREETQYF
TRBJ1-2 TRBV29-1 CSVATSNYGYTF
TRBJ2-7 TRBV20-1 CSARESAGRGTYEQYF
TRBJ1-1 TRBV7-9 CASSLVGATEAFF
TRBJ2-2 TRBV20-1 CSAQGLAGGTLNTGELFF
TRBJ2-7 TRBV12-3/TRBV12-4 CASSYWGGDYEQYF
TRBJ1-1 TRBV6-5 CASSTGQNEAFF
TRBJ1-4 TRBV24-1 CATSDWRTGANEKLFF
TRBJ1-1 TRBV30 CAWRKTGVAEAFF
TRBJ2-7 TRBV5-4 CASSPGLAGARFEQYF
TRBJ1-5 TRBV20-1 CSATMGGNNQPQHF
TRBJ1-2 TRBV29-1 CSVVRDRDGYTF
TRBJ1-6 TRBV30 CAMTVNSPLHF
TRBJ1-6 TRBV6-5 CASSHRDRDSPLHF
TRBJ2-1 TRBV20-1 CSARTVGVYNEQFF
TRBJ2-5 TRBV9 CASSAGRGRETQYF
TRBJ2-5 TRBV7-3 CASSLGAQETQYF
TRBJ1-2 TRBV4-2 CASSQPGQAQFEHGYTF
TRBJ2-5 TRBV28 CASSSGEPETQYF
TRBJ1-1 TRBV11-2 CASSPKYGEPEAFF
TRBJ1-2 TRBV12-3/TRBV12-4 CASSPWTSRSEKGYTF
TRBJ1-2 TRBV15 CATSRDKGTSDYGYTF
TRBJ2-7 TRBV27 CASTGGSKQYF
TRBJ1-2 TRBV6-5 CASTDLTASGYTF
TRBJ1-6 TRBV6-2/TRBV6-3 CASSKSRTDNSPLHF
TRBJ2-7 TRBV20-1 CSARTGVGYEQYF
TRBJ2-7 TRBV20-1 CSANRGAEQYF
TRBJ1-1 TRBV11-1 CASSPWTANTEAFF
TRBJ2-6 TRBV7-9 CASSSESSGANVLTF
TRBJ1-2 TRBV11-2 CASSTENYGYTF
TRBJ1-1 TRBV12-3/TRBV12-4 CASGSSYGNTEAFF
TRBJ2-5 TRBV5-1 CASAFGETQYF
TRBJ2-7 TRBV29-1 CSVYMSRTYEQYF
TRBJ2-1 TRBV12-3/TRBV12-4 CASSWGTGGNEQFF
TRBJ2-1 TRBV19 CASSRTSGVYNEQFF
TRBJ2-5 TRBV6-5 CATQRDTETQYF
TRBJ1-1 TRBV6-5 CASRPGQTGTEAFF
TRBJ2-5 TRBV7-2 CASSPRASGRETQYF
TRBJ1-6 TRBV27 CASSFQDNSPLHF
TRBJ2-2 TRBV29-1 CSVRSNTGELFF
TRBJ2-1 TRBV9 CASSGTSGGYNEQFF
TRBJ1-1 TRBV7-9 CASSLTGAGDTEAFF
TRBJ2-4 TRBV5-5 CASSLGGYENIQYF
TRBJ2-7 TRBV5-4 CASSPARQAGSYEQYF
TRBJ2-5 TRBV28 CSHGLAETQYF
TRBJ2-3 TRBV7-9 CASSLASASGTDTQYF
TRBJ1-2 TRBV11-1 CASSLRSFYGYTF
TRBJ2-4 TRBV5-1 CASSLDSSLAKNIQYF
TRBJ2-5 TRBV4-3 CASSQDPFIETQYF
TRBJ2-7 TRBV29-1 CSVEIAGFSYEQYF
TRBJ2-5 TRBV5-1 CASSPQTGVETQYF
TRBJ2-7 TRBV28 CASSPGFSGGSRIPYEQYF